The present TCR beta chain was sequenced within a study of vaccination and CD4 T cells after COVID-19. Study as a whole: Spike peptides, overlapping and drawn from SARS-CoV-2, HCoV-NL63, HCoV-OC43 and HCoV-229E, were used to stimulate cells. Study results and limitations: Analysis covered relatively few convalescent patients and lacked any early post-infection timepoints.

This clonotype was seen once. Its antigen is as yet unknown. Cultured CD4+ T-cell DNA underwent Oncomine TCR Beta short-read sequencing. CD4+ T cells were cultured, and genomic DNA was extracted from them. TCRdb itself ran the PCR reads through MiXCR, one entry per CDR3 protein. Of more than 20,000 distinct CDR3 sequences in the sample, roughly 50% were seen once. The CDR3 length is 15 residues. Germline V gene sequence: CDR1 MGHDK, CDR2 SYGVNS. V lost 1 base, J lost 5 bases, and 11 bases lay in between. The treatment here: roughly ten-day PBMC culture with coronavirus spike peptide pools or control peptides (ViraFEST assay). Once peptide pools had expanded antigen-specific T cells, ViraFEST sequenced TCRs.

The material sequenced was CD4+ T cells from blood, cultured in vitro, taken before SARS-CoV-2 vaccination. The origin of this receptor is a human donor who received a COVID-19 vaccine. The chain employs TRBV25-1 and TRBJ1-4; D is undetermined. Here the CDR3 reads CASSEFGVGNEKLFF. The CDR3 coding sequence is TGTGCCAGCAGTGAATTTGGAGTGGGGAATGAAAAACTGTTTTTT. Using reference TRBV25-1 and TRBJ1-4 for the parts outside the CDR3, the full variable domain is EADIYQTPRYLVIGTGKKITLECSQTMGHDKMYWYQQDPGMELHLIHYSYGVNSTEKGDLSSESTVSRIRTEHFPLTLESARPSHTSQYLCASSEFGVGNEKLFFGSGTQLSVL.